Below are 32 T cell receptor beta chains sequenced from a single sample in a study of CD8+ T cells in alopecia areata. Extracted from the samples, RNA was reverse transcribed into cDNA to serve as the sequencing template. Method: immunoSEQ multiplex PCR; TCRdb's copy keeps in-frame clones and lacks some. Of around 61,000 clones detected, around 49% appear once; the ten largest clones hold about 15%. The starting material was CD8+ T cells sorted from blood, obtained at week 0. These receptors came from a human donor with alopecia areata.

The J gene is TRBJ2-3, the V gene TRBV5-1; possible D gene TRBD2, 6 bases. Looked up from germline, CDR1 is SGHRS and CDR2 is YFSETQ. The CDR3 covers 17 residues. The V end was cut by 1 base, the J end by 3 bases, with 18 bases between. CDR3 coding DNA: TGCGCCAGCAGCTTGAGCGGCGGGACCATCCCGACAGATACGCAGTATTTT. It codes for CASSLSGGTIPTDTQYF.

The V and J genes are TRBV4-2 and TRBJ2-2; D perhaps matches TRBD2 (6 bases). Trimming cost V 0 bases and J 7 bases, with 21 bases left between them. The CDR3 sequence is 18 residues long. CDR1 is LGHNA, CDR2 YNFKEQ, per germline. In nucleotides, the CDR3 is TGTGCCAGCAGCCAAGATCAACCAGGGAGGATGGAATACGGGGAGCTGTTTTTT. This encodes CASSQDQPGRMEYGELFF.

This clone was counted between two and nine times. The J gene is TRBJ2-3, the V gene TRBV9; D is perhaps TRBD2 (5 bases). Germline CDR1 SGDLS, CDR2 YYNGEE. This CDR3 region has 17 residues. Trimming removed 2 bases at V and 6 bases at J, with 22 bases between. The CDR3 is CASSVKAVGDFKDTQYF. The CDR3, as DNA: TGTGCCAGCAGCGTGAAGGCGGTCGGGGATTTCAAGGATACGCAGTATTTT.

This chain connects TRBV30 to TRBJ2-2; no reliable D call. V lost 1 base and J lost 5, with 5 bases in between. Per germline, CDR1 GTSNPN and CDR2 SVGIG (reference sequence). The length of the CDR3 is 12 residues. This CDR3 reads CAWSGATGELFF. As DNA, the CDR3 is TGTGCCTGGAGTGGTGCAACCGGGGAGCTGTTTTTT.

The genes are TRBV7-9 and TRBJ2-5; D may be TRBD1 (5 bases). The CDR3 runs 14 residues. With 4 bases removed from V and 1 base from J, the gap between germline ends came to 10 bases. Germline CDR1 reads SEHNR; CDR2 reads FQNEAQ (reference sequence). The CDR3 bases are TGTGCCAGCAGCTACAGACAGAGCCAAGAGACCCAGTACTTC. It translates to CASSYRQSQETQYF.

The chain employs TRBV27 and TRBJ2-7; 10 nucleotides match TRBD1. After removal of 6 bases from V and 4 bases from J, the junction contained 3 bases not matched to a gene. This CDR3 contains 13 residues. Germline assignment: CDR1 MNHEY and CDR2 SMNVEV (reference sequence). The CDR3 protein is CASRGTGEYEQYF. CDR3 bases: TGTGCCAGCAGGGGGACAGGGGAATACGAGCAGTACTTC.

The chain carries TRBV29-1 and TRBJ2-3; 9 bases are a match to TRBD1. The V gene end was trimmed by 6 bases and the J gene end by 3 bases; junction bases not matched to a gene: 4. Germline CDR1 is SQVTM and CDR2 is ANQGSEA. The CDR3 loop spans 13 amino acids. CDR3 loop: CSVDRGGTDTQYF. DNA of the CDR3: TGCAGCGTGGACAGGGGAGGGACAGATACGCAGTATTTT.

CDR3 residues: CASSLVMTTNEQFF. DNA for the CDR3: TGTGCCAGCAGTTTGGTGATGACAACCAATGAGCAGTTCTTC. V is TRBV11-2 and J is TRBJ2-1; D remains ambiguous. V lost 6 bases to trimming and J lost 6 bases, with 15 bases between them. This CDR3 comprises 14 residues. Germline CDR1 is SGHAT and CDR2 is FQNNGV.

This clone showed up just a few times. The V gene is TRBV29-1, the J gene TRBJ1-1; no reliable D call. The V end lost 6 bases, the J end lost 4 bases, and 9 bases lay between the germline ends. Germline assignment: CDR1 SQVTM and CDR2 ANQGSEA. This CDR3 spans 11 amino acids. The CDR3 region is CSVPSGTEAFF. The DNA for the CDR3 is TGCAGCGTCCCCTCCGGCACTGAAGCTTTCTTT.

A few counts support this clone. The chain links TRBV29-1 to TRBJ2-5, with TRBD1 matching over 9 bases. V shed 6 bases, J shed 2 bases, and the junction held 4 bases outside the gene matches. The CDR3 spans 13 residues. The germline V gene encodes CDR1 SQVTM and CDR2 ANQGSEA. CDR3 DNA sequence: TGCAGCGTGGACAGGGGAGGACAAGAGACCCAGTACTTC. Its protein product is CSVDRGGQETQYF.

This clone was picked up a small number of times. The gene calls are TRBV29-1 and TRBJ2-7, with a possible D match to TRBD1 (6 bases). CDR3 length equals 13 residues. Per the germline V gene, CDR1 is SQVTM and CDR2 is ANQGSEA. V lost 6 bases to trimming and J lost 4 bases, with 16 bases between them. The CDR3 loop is CSVGTGTMYEQYF. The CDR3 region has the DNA TGCAGCGTCGGAACTGGGACAATGTACGAGCAGTACTTC.

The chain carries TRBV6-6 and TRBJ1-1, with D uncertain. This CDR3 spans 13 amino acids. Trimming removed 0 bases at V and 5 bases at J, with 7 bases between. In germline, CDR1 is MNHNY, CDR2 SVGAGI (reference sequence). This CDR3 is CASSYSFGTEAFF. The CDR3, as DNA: TGTGCCAGCAGTTACTCGTTCGGGACTGAAGCTTTCTTT.

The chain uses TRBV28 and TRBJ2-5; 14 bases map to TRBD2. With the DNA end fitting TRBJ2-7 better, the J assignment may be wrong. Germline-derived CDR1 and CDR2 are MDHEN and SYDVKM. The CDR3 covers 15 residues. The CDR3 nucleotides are TGTGCCAGCAGCCCGGGACTAGCGGGGGCCTACGAGCAGTACTTC. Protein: CASSPGLAGAYEQYF.

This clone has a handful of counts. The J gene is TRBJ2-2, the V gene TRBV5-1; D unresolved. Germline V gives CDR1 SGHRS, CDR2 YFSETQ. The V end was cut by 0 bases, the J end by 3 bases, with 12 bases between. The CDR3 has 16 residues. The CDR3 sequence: CASSLVGPRYTGELFF. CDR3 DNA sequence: TGCGCCAGCAGCTTGGTAGGCCCTCGGTACACCGGGGAGCTGTTTTTT.

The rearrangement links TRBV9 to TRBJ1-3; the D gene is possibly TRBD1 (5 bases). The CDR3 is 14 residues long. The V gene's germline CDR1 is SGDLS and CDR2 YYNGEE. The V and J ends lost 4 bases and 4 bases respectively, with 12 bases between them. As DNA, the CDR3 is TGTGCCAGCAGCCCCCGGGGACTCGGAAACACCATATATTTT. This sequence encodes CASSPRGLGNTIYF.

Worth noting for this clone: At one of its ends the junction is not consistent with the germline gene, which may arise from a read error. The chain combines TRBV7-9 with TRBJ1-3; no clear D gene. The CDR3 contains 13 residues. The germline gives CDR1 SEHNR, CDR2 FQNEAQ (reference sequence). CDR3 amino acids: CAGSLTLMDTIYF. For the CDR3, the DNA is TGTGCCGGCAGCTTAACTTTGATGGACACCATATATTTT. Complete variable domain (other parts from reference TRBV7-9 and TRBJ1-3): DTGVSQNPRHKITKRGQNVTFRCDPISEHNRLYWYRQTLGQGPEFLTYFQNEAQLEKSRLLSDRFSAERPKGSFSTLEIQRTEQGDSAMYLCAGSLTLMDTIYFGEGSWLTVV.

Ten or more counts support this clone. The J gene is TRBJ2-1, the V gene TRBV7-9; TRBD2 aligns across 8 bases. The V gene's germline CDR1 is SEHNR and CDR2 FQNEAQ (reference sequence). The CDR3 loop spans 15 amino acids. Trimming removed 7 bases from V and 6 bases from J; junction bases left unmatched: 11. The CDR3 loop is CASKLTSEFSNEQFF. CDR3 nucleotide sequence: TGTGCCAGCAAGTTGACTAGCGAATTTTCCAATGAGCAGTTCTTC.

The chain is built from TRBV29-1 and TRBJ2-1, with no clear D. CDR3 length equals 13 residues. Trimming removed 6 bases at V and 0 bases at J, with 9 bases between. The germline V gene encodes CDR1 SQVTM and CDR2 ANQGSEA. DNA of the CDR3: TGCAGCGTGGGCGTGGGCTCCTACAATGAGCAGTTCTTC. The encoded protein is CSVGVGSYNEQFF.

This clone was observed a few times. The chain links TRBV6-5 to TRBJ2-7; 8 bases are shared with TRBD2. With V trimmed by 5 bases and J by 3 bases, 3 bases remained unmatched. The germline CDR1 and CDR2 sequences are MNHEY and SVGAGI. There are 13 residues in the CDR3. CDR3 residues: CASSLGGGYEQYF. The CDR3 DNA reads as TGTGCCAGCAGTCTCGGGGGGGGCTACGAGCAGTACTTC.

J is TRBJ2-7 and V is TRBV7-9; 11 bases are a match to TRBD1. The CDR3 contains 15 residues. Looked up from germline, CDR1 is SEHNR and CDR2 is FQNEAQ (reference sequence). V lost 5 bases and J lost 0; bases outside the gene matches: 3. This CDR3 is CASSVGTGGSYEQYF. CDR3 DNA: TGTGCCAGCAGCGTTGGGACAGGGGGCTCCTACGAGCAGTACTTC.

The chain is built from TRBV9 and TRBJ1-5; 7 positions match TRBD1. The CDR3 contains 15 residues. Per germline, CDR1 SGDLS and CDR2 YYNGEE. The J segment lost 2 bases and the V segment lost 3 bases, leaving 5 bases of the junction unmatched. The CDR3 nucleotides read TGTGCCAGCAGCGCAACAGGGGCGGGCAATCAGCCCCAGCATTTT. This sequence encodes CASSATGAGNQPQHF.

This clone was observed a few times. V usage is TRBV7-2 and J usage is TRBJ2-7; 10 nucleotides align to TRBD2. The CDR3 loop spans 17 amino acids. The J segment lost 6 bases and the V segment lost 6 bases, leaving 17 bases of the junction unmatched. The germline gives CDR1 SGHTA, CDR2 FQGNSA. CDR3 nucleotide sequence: TGTGCCAGCAGTCCCTTTCGGCGGGAAAGCGGGAGGGCCGAGCAGTACTTC. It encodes CASSPFRRESGRAEQYF.

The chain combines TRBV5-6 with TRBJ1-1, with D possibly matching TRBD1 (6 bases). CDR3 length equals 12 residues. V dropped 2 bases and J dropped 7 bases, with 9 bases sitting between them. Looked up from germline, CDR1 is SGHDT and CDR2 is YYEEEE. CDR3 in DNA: TGTGCCAGCAGCTTACAGGGTGTTGAAGCTTTCTTT. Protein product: CASSLQGVEAFF.

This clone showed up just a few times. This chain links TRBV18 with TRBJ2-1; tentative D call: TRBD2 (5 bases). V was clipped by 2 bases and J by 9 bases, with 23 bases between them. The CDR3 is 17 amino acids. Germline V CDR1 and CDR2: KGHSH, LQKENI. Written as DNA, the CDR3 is TGTGCCAGCTCACCAGAAATCCGGGAACGGTTTCAGGTTGAGCAGTTCTTC. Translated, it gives CASSPEIRERFQVEQFF.

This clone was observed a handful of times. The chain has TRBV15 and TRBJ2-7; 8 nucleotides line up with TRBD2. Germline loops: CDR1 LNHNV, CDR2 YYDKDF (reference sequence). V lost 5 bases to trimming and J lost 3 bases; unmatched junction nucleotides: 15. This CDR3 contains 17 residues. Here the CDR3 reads CATSSRRGAGDFYEQYF. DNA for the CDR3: TGTGCCACCAGCTCCCGTAGGGGAGCGGGAGACTTCTACGAGCAGTACTTC.

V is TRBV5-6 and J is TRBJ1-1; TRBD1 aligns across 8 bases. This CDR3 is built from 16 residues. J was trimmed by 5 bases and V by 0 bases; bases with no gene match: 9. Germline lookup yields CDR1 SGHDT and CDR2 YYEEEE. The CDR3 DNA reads TGTGCCAGCAGCTTGGCGAACAGGGGGATTAGGACTGAAGCTTTCTTT. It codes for CASSLANRGIRTEAFF.

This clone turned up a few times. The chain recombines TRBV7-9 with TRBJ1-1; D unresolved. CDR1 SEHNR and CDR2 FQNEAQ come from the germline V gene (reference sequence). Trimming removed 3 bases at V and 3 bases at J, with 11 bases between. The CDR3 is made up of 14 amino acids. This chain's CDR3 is CASSFTRTYTEAFF. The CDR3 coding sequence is TGTGCCAGCAGCTTCACAAGGACCTACACTGAAGCTTTCTTT. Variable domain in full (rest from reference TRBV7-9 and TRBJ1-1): DTGVSQNPRHKITKRGQNVTFRCDPISEHNRLYWYRQTLGQGPEFLTYFQNEAQLEKSRLLSDRFSAERPKGSFSTLEIQRTEQGDSAMYLCASSFTRTYTEAFFGQGTRLTVV.

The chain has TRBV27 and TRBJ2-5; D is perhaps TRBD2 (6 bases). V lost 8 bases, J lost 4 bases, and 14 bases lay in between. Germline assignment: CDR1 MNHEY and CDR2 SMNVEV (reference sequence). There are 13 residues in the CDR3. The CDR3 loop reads CASGSMEGETQYF. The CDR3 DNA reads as TGTGCCAGCGGATCGATGGAGGGAGAGACCCAGTACTTC.

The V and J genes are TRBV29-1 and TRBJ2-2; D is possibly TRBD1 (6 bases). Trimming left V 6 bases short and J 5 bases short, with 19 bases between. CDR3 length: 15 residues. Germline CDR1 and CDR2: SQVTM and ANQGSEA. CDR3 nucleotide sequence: TGCAGCGTGGAATTGGGACACCCGGGGACCGGGGAGCTGTTTTTT. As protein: CSVELGHPGTGELFF.

CDR3: CASSGTDNYGYTF. CDR3 DNA sequence: TGTGCCAGCAGTGGGACAGACAACTATGGCTACACCTTC. The V call is TRBV2, the J call TRBJ1-2; D may be TRBD1 (6 bases). V dropped 4 bases and J dropped 2 bases, with 8 bases sitting between them. Germline V gene data show CDR1 as SNHLY and CDR2 as FYNNEI. The CDR3 is made up of 13 amino acids.

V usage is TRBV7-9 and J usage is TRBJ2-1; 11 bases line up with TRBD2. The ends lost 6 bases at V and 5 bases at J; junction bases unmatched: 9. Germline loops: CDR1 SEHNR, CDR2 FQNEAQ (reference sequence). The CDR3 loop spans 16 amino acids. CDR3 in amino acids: CASSTGMTSGDNEQFF. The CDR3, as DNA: TGTGCCAGCAGTACGGGGATGACTAGCGGGGACAATGAGCAGTTCTTC.

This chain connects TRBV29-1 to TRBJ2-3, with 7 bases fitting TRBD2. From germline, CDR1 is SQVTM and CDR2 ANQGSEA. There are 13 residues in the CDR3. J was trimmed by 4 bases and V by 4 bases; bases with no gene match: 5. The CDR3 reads CSVAASGADTQYF. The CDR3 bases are TGCAGCGTTGCGGCCAGCGGGGCAGATACGCAGTATTTT.